Sequencing of this TCR beta chain was carried out in a study of T cells in Graves' hyperthyroidism and ophthalmopathy. Trimming stripped 0 bases from V and 4 bases from J, with 13 bases between. The CDR3 is 14 amino acids. Germline CDR1 is SQVTM and CDR2 is ANQGSEA. A patient was excluded if there was uncontrolled infection, other autoimmune disease, pregnancy or lactation. TCR beta CDR3 region amplification was performed from RNA transcripts. The study used the HTBI primer set for a first-round RT-PCR of the TCR CDR3. One entry per CDR3 protein results from TCRdb running MiXCR on the multiplex PCR reads. The sample records hundreds of thousands of distinct CDR3 sequences, 13% being singletons. This clonotype was seen at least ten times.

The sample taken for sequencing was blood. The sequence derives from a woman in her late teens or twenties with Graves' hyperthyroidism. This chain links TRBV29-1 with TRBJ2-7; D tentatively reads TRBD1 or TRBD2 (6 bases each). This CDR3 is CSVEELKGGYEQYF. The CDR3 DNA sequence: TGCAGCGTTGAAGAGTTGAAGGGGGGATACGAGCAGTACTTC.